The clone carrying this TCR beta chain was detected many times. These data belong to a study of identical twins. Trimming took 0 bases from V and 3 from J, leaving 13 bases between them. This CDR3 contains 16 residues. CDR1 and CDR2 (germline): LGHDT, YNNKEL (reference sequence). Through template switching, a universal primer site was introduced, and the cDNA contained unique molecular identifiers. TCRdb passed the 5' RACE reads through MiXCR, listing each CDR3 protein once. The sample has 250,000 or so distinct CDR3 sequences; around 8.8% are singletons. These data are also associated with another study on yellow fever vaccine responses in identical twins.

V usage is TRBV3-1 and J usage is TRBJ2-3; possibly TRBD2 for D (6 bases). This clonotype originated in a woman aged 18-30 years in good health. Sequencing was done on a sample of CD8+ T cells sorted from blood. The CDR3 sequence: CASSQDWQEGTDTQYF. CDR3 nucleotides: TGTGCCAGCAGCCAAGATTGGCAGGAGGGAACAGATACGCAGTATTTT.